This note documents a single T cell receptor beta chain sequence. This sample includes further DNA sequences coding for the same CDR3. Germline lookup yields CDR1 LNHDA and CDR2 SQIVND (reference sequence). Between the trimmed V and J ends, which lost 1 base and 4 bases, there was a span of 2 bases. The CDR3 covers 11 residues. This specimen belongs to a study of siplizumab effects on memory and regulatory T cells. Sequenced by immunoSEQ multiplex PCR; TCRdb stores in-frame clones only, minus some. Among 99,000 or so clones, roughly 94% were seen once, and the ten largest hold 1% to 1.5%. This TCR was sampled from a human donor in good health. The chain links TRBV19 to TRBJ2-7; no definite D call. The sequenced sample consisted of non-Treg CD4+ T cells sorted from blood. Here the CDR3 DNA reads TGTGCCAGTAGTATAGGTTACGAGCAGTACTTC. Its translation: CASSIGYEQYF.